Presented here are 13 T cell receptor beta chains from one specimen sequenced in a study of beta chain features in type 1 diabetes. These receptors lack a known antigen. Reverse transcribing all isolated RNA meant expressed TCRB transcripts were sequenced. Here immunoSEQ multiplex PCR was the method, and the copy in TCRdb shows in-frame clones only, minus some. The sample lists hundreds of thousands of clones, over 12% occurring once. Study results and caveats: When Type 1 diabetes patients were examined, their TCRB CDR3s proved moderately but significantly shorter in all four CD4+ subsets.

The sequenced sample consisted of naive CD4+ T cells from blood. These receptors were obtained from a man between 18 and 35 years old with type 1 diabetes.

The chain joins TRBV4-2 to TRBJ2-1, with 9 bases matching TRBD1. CDR1 and CDR2 (germline): LGHNA, YNFKEQ. The CDR3 runs to 13 residues. V lost 4 bases and J lost 6; bases outside the gene matches: 1. The CDR3 loop is CASSPDRGNEQFF. In DNA form, the CDR3 reads TGTGCCAGCAGCCCGGACAGGGGCAATGAGCAGTTCTTC.

This clone was observed a handful of times. The V call is TRBV6-5, the J call TRBJ1-2, with TRBD1 as a possible D gene (6 bases). V was cut by 2 bases and J by 4 bases, with 14 bases left in between. Germline values: CDR1 MNHEY, CDR2 SVGAGI. The CDR3 loop spans 15 amino acids. The CDR3 is CASSYIAGVGYGYTF. The DNA for the CDR3 is TGTGCCAGCAGTTACATAGCAGGGGTTGGCTATGGCTACACCTTC.

This clone was found a few times. The V and J genes are TRBV4-2 and TRBJ2-2; D is unresolved. Between the trimmed V and J ends, which lost 6 bases and 1 base, there was a span of 9 bases. Germline V lookup: CDR1 LGHNA, CDR2 YNFKEQ. The CDR3 covers 14 residues. The CDR3 nucleotides read TGTGCCAGCAGGGAGCGCGAGAACACCGGGGAGCTGTTTTTT. Protein sequence: CASRERENTGELFF.

This chain connects TRBV7-9 to TRBJ2-2; 9 nucleotides line up with TRBD1. The J segment lost 6 bases and the V segment lost 4 bases, leaving 3 bases of the junction unmatched. In germline, CDR1 is SEHNR, CDR2 FQNEAQ (reference sequence). The CDR3 is made up of 14 amino acids. Here the CDR3 DNA reads TGTGCCAGCAGCTGGGGACAGGGCGCCGGGGAGCTGTTTTTT. Translation gives CASSWGQGAGELFF. The whole variable domain, filled in from reference TRBV7-9 and TRBJ2-2, reads DTGVSQNPRHKITKRGQNVTFRCDPISEHNRLYWYRQTLGQGPEFLTYFQNEAQLEKSRLLSDRFSAERPKGSFSTLEIQRTEQGDSAMYLCASSWGQGAGELFFGEGSRLTVL.

This clone has just a few counts. CDR3 residues: CASSPTNTEAFF. DNA of the CDR3: TGTGCCAGCAGCCCAACGAACACTGAAGCTTTCTTT. This sequence joins TRBV7-9 and TRBJ1-1; D unresolved. From germline, CDR1 is SEHNR and CDR2 FQNEAQ (reference sequence). V lost 5 bases to trimming and J lost 1 base, with 5 bases between them. This CDR3 contains 12 residues.

This clone was recorded a few times. The CDR3: CASSLVWGLPTGELFF. The DNA for the CDR3 is TGCGCCAGCAGCCTCGTGTGGGGGCTCCCTACCGGGGAGCTGTTTTTT. This chain links TRBV4-3 with TRBJ2-2, with a possible D match to TRBD1 (6 bases). CDR3 length: 16 amino acids. Germline V gene data show CDR1 as LGHNA and CDR2 as YSLEER. The V end lost 4 bases, the J end lost 5 bases, and 17 bases lay between the germline ends.

Concerning this clone itself: Different DNA sequences within this sample yield the same CDR3. The rearrangement uses TRBV29-1 and TRBJ2-1; no reliable D call. Trimming pared 6 bases from V and 2 bases from J, leaving 5 bases between. This CDR3 has 11 residues. The germline gives CDR1 SQVTM, CDR2 ANQGSEA. The CDR3 region has the DNA TGCAGCGTGGCGGCCTACAATGAGCAGTTCTTC. This gives the protein CSVAAYNEQFF.

The rearrangement uses TRBV28 and TRBJ2-6; no firm D call. CDR1 is MDHEN and CDR2 is SYDVKM in the germline V gene. Trimming removed 2 bases at V and 0 bases at J, with 5 bases between. The CDR3 loop spans 15 amino acids. The CDR3 region has the DNA TGTGCCAGCAGTTTACAACCCTCTGGGGCCAACGTCCTGACTTTC. It encodes CASSLQPSGANVLTF.

There are a few counts of this clone. The rearrangement joins TRBV30 to TRBJ1-1; D is perhaps TRBD1 (5 bases). V dropped 2 bases and J dropped 4 bases, with 8 bases sitting between them. Germline V gene sequence: CDR1 GTSNPN, CDR2 SVGIG (reference sequence). The CDR3 covers 12 residues. The CDR3 bases are TGTGCCTGGAGTATGGGGGGCACTGAAGCTTTCTTT. This gives the protein CAWSMGGTEAFF.

This clone has a handful of counts. V usage is TRBV30 and J usage is TRBJ2-3; D possibly corresponds to TRBD2 (6 bases). The CDR3 is 13 amino acids. V shed 8 bases and J shed 2 bases, with 14 bases lying between them. Germline CDR1 is GTSNPN and CDR2 is SVGIG (reference sequence). CDR3 nucleotide sequence: TGTGCCCGCGCCACGGGAGTCACAGATACGCAGTATTTT. Translated, it gives CARATGVTDTQYF.

The V and J genes are TRBV5-1 and TRBJ2-7; D remains unclear. The germline V gene has CDR1 SGHRS and CDR2 YFSETQ. The CDR3 loop spans 14 amino acids. Trimming removed 7 bases at V and 0 bases at J, with 14 bases between. The CDR3, as DNA: TGCGCCAGCTCTCCCCAGAGTAACTCCTACGAGCAGTACTTC. Protein product: CASSPQSNSYEQYF. The whole variable domain, remainder taken from reference TRBV5-1 and TRBJ2-7, is KAGVTQTPRYLIKTRGQQVTLSCSPISGHRSVSWYQQTPGQGLQFLFEYFSETQRNKGNFPGRFSGRQFSNSRSEMNVSTLELGDSALYLCASSPQSNSYEQYFGPGTRLTVT.

This chain links TRBV30 with TRBJ2-7; 9 bases are a match to TRBD1. Germline V CDR1 and CDR2: GTSNPN, SVGIG (reference sequence). The CDR3 is 13 residues long. J lost 4 bases, V lost 3 bases, and 4 bases had no gene match. Here the CDR3 DNA reads TGTGCCTGGAGCTACAGGGGGCTATACGAGCAGTACTTC. Translating gives CAWSYRGLYEQYF.

In this sample, this clone turned up a few times. CDR3 protein: CASSEEIAAYEQYF. Written as DNA, the CDR3 is TGTGCCAGCAGTGAAGAGATCGCCGCCTACGAGCAGTACTTC. The rearrangement uses TRBV25-1 and TRBJ2-7; D gene uncertain. Deletions cut 2 bases from V and 2 bases from J, with 10 bases between. Germline lookup yields CDR1 MGHDK and CDR2 SYGVNS. This CDR3 contains 14 residues.